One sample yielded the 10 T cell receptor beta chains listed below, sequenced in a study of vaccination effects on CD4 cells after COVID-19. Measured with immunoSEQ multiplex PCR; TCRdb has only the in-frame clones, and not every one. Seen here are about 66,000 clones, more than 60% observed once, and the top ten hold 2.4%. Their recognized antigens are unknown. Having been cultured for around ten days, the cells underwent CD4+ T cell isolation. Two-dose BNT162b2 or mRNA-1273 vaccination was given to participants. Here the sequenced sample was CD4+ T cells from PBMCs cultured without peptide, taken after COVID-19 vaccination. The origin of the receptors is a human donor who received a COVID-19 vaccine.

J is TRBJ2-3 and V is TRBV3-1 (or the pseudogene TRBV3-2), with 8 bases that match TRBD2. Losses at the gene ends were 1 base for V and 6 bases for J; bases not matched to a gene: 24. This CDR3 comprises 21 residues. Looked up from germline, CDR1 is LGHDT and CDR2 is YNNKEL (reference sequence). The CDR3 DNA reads TGTGCCAGCAGCCAAGTTTTAGGGACTAGGGAGTTTCCGACAGTCAGGGATACGCAGTATTTT. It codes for CASSQVLGTREFPTVRDTQYF.

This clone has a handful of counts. The DNA of the CDR3 is TGTGCCACCAGCAGAGATTCGAGGGACAGGCCTTCACCCCTCCACTTT. As protein: CATSRDSRDRPSPLHF. The gene calls are TRBV15 and TRBJ1-6, with TRBD1 identical over 8 bases. Germline V gene sequence: CDR1 LNHNV, CDR2 YYDKDF (reference sequence). This CDR3 comprises 16 residues. J lost 9 bases, V lost 0 bases, and 7 bases had no gene match. The whole variable domain, remainder taken from reference TRBV15 and TRBJ1-6, is DAMVIQNPRYQVTQFGKPVTLSCSQTLNHNVMYWYQQKSSQAPKLLFHYYDKDFNNEADTPDNFQSRRPNTSFCFLDIRSPGLGDTAMYLCATSRDSRDRPSPLHFGNGTRLTVT.

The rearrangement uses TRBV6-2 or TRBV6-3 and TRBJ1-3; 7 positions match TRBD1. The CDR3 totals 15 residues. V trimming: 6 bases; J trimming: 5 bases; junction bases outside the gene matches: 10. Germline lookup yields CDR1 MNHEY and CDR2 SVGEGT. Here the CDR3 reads CASSLRGTERNTIYF. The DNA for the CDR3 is TGTGCCAGCAGCCTTCGGGGGACAGAGAGAAACACCATATATTTT.

DNA of the CDR3: TGTGCCAGCAGCGGGCAGCGGGGGGGCTACAATGAGCAGTTCTTC. Protein sequence: CASSGQRGGYNEQFF. The gene calls are TRBV9 and TRBJ2-1; 10 bases are shared with TRBD2. This CDR3 contains 15 residues. The V segment lost 3 bases and the J segment 3 bases; nucleotides outside the gene matches: 3. Germline V gives CDR1 SGDLS, CDR2 YYNGEE.

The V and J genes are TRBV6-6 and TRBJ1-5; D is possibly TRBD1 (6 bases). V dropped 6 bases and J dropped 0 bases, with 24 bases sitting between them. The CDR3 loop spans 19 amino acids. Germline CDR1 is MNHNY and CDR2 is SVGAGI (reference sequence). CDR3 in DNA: TGTGCCAGCAGCTCCCTCCAGCAGGGGAAGGGAGATAGCAATCAGCCCCAGCATTTT. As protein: CASSSLQQGKGDSNQPQHF.

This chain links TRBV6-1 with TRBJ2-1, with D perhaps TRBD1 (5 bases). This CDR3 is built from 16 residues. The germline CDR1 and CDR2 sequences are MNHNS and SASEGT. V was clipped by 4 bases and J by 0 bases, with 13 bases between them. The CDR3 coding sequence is TGTGCCAGCAGTGGGAAGACAGCATCCTCCTACAATGAGCAGTTCTTC. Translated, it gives CASSGKTASSYNEQFF.

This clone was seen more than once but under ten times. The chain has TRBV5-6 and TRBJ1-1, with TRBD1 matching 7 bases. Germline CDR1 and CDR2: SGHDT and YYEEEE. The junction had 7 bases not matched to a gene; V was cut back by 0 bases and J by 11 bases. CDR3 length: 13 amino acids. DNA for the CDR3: TGTGCCAGCAGCTTGGAGACAGGGATTGATGCTTTCTTT. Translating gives CASSLETGIDAFF.

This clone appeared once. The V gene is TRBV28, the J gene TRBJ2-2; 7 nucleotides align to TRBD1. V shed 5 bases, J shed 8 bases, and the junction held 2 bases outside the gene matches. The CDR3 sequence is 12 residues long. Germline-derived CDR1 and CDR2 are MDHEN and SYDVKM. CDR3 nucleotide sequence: TGTGCCAGCAGTAAGACAGGGGGGGAGCTGTTTTTT. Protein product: CASSKTGGELFF.

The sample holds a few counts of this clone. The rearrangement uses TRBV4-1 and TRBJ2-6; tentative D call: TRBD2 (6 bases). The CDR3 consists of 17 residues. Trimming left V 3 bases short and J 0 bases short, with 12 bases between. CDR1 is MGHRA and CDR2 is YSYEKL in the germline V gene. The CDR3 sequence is CASSQSAGSSGANVLTF. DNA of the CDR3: TGCGCCAGCAGCCAGTCCGCGGGGAGCTCTGGGGCCAACGTCCTGACTTTC.

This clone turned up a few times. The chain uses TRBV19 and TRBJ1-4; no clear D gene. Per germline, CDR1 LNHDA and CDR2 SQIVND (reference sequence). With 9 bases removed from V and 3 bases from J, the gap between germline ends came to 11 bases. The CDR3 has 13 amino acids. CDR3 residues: CASSPKANEKLFF. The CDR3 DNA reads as TGTGCCAGCTCGCCCAAGGCTAATGAAAAACTGTTTTTT.